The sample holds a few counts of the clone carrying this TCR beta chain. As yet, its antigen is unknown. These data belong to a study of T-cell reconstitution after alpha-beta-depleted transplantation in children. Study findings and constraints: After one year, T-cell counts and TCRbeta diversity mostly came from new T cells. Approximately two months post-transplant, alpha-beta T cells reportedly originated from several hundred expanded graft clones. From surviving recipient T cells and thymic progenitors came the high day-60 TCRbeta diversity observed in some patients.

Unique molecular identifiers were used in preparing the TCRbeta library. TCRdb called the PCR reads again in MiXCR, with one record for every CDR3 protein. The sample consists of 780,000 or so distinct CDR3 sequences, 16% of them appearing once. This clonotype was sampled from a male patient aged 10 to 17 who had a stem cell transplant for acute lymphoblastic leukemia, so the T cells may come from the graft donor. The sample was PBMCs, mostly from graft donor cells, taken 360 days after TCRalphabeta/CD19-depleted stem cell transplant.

CDR3 DNA sequence: TGTGCCAGCAGCGCCGGACGGCTTACTTCAACAGATACGCAGTATTTT. Protein sequence: CASSAGRLTSTDTQYF. The rearrangement links TRBV9 to TRBJ2-3; D ambiguous. The V gene's germline CDR1 is SGDLS and CDR2 YYNGEE. Trimming took off 3 bases at V and 3 bases at J, with 17 bases between the two ends. This CDR3 is built from 16 residues. Combining the CDR3 with reference TRBV9 and TRBJ2-3 gives the whole variable domain DSGVTQTPKHLITATGQRVTLRCSPRSGDLSVYWYQQSLDQGLQFLIQYYNGEERAKGNILERFSAQQFPDLHSELNLSSLELGDSALYFCASSAGRLTSTDTQYFGPGTRLTVL.